The clone carrying this TCR beta chain was detected only a few times. This specimen belongs to a study of blood T cells in healthy people across ages. Primers used in a second PCR of about 7 to 12 cycles were a sample-barcoded 5' primer and a J-beta primer mix. TCRdb re-derived calls from the 5' RACE reads in MiXCR, one entry per CDR3 protein. Among about a million distinct CDR3 sequences listed, more than 30% were seen once. Material for sequencing was blood. This receptor was obtained from a man aged 18-30 years in good health.

The CDR3 is CASSLGGSEYGYTF. The CDR3 DNA follows: TGTGCCAGCAGCTTAGGGGGTTCGGAATATGGCTACACCTTC. The gene calls are TRBV7-2 and TRBJ1-2; no definite D call. With 1 base removed from V and 5 bases from J, the gap between germline ends came to 11 bases. The CDR3 contains 14 residues. Germline CDR1 is SGHTA and CDR2 is FQGNSA. Using reference TRBV7-2 and TRBJ1-2 for the parts outside the CDR3, the full variable domain is GAGVSQSPSNKVTEKGKDVELRCDPISGHTALYWYRQSLGQGLEFLIYFQGNSAPDKSGLPSDRFSAERTGGSVSTLTIQRTQQEDSAVYLCASSLGGSEYGYTFGSGTRLTVV.